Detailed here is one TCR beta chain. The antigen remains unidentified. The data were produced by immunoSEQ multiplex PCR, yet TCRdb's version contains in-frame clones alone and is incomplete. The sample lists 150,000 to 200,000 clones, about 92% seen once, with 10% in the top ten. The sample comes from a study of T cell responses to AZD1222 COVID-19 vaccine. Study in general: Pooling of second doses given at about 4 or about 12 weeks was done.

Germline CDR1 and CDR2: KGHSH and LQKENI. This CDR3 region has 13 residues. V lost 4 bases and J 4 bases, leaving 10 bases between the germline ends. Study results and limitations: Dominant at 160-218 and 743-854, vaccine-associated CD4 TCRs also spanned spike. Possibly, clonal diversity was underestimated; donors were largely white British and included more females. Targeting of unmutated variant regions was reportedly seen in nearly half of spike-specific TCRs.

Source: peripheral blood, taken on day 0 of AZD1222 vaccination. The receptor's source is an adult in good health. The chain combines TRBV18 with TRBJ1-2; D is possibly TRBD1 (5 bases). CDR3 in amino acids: CASSLGRSYGYTF. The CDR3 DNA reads TGTGCCAGCTCACTGGGACGGAGCTATGGCTACACCTTC.